What follows is one T cell receptor beta chain and its context. Its target is unknown. CDR3 size: 20 residues. V was clipped by 2 bases and J by 6 bases, with 28 bases between them. Replicate sorted-subset PCRs were loaded with around 220 ng DNA, 30,000 or so T cell genomes. Original analysis: Filtering of immunoSEQ junctional sequences could not match full-length read filtering. Clones were sequenced by immunoSEQ multiplex PCR, and TCRdb holds only the in-frame ones, with some missing. The V and J calls and clone size come from that table; D and trimming were worked out from the DNA. The table lists around 600,000 clones, 98% of them singletons. Naive CD8 populations comprised CD45RO-negative cells positively selected for CCR7, excluding terminally differentiated effector memory CD45RA+ cells. The record originates from a study of shared clonotypes between healthy human individuals. Study-wide results and limits: Non-shared clonotypes displayed generation probabilities falling below those of clonotypes present in all four donors. Sharing across four donors was seen in 4.5% to 6.5% of naive CD4 clonotypes.

Source material: naive CD8+ T cells sorted from blood. The chain employs TRBV23-1 and TRBJ2-2; maybe TRBD2 (5 bases). TRBV23-1 is identified as an open reading frame with a role that is uncertain. This clonotype originated in a man between 25 and 39 years old in good health. The CDR3 DNA sequence: TGCGCCAGCAGTCAAATCCATGGAGGCCGGCCTGCGTTAGGAGCCGGGGAGCTGTTTTTT. It encodes CASSQIHGGRPALGAGELFF.